This T cell receptor beta chain appears in the sequencing data of a study of neurological immune-mediated disorders. TCRdb reprocessed the 5' RACE reads via MiXCR and lists one record per CDR3 protein. Among roughly 50,000 distinct CDR3 sequences listed, roughly 24% were seen once. This clonotype appeared a few times. Its antigen is still unknown. Germline assignment: CDR1 SGHTA and CDR2 FQGTGA. CDR3 size: 14 residues. Trimming at V came to 1 base and at J to 9 bases, leaving 6 bases not matched to a gene. General study points: No sharing of CDR3 amino acid sequences was observed among expanded clones across subjects, suggesting private repertoires in all groups. HTLV-1-associated myelopathy had the most TCR clonal expansion, while multiple sclerosis had the least, a level that fell below healthy controls.

The sequencing sample was made of PBMCs. This receptor was identified in a woman between 70 and 85 years old in good health. V usage is TRBV7-3 and J usage is TRBJ2-1, with TRBD2 identical over 7 bases. CDR3 DNA: TGTGCCAGCAGCTTAAGTCTAGGCGGGGGTGAGCAGTTCTTC. Its translation is CASSLSLGGGEQFF.